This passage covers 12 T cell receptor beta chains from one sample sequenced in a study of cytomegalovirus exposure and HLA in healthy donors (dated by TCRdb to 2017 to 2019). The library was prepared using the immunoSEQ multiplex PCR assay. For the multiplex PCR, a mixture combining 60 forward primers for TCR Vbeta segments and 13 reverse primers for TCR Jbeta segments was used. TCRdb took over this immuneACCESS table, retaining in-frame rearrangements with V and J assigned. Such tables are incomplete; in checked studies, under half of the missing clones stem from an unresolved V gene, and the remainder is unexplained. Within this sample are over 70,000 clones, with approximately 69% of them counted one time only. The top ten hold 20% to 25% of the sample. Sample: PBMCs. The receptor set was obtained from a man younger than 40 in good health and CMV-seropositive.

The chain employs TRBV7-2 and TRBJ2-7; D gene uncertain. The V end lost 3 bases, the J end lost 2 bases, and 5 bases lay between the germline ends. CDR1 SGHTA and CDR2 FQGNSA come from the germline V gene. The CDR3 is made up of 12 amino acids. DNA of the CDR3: TGTGCCAGCAGCTTCCAAACCTACGAGCAGTACTTC. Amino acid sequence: CASSFQTYEQYF. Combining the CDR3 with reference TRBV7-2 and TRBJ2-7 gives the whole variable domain GAGVSQSPSNKVTEKGKDVELRCDPISGHTALYWYRQSLGQGLEFLIYFQGNSAPDKSGLPSDRFSAERTGGSVSTLTIQRTQQEDSAVYLCASSFQTYEQYFGPGTRLTVT.

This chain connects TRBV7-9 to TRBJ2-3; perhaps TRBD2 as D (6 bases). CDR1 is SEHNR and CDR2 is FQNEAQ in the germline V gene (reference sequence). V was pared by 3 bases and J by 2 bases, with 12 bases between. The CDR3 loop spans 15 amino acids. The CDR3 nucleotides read TGTGCCAGCAGCTTCGAACGACTAGTCACAGATACGCAGTATTTT. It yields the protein CASSFERLVTDTQYF.

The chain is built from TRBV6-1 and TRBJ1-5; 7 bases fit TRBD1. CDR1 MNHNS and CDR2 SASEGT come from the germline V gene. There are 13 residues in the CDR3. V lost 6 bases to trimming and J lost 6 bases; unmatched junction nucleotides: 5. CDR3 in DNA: TGTGCCAGCAGAGGGGGCGTAGGTCAGCCCCAGCATTTT. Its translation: CASRGGVGQPQHF.

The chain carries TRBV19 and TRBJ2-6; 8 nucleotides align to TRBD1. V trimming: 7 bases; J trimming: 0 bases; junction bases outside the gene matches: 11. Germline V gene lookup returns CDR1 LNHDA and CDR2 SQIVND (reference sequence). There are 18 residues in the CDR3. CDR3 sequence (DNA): TGTGCCAGTACCCCCCGGGGGACAGGTTACTCTGGGGCCAACGTCCTGACTTTC. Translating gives CASTPRGTGYSGANVLTF.

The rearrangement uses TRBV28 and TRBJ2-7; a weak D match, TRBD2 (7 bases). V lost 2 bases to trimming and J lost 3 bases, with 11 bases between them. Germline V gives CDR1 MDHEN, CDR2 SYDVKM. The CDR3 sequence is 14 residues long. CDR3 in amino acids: CASSLGGGGYEQYF. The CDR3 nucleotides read TGTGCCAGCAGTTTAGGGGGAGGGGGCTACGAGCAGTACTTC.

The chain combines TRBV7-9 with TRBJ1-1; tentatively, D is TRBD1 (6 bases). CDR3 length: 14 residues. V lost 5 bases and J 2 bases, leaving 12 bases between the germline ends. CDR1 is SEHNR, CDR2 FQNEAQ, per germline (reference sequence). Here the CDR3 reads CASSTQGTNTEAFF. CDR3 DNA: TGTGCCAGCAGCACTCAGGGGACAAACACTGAAGCTTTCTTT.

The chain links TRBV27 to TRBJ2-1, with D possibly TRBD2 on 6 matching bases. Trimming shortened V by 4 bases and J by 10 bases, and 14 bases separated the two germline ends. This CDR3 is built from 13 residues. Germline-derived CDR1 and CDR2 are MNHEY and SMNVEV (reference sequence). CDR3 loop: CASSWSTSNEQFF. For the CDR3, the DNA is TGTGCCAGCAGTTGGTCCACTAGCAACGAGCAGTTCTTC.

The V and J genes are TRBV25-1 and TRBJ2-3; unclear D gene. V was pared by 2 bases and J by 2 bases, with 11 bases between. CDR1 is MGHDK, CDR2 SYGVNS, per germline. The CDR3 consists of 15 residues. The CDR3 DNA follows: TGTGCCAGCAGTGAAAGGAACGGAGCCACAGATACGCAGTATTTT. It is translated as CASSERNGATDTQYF. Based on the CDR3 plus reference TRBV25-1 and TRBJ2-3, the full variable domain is EADIYQTPRYLVIGTGKKITLECSQTMGHDKMYWYQQDPGMELHLIHYSYGVNSTEKGDLSSESTVSRIRTEHFPLTLESARPSHTSQYLCASSERNGATDTQYFGPGTRLTVL.

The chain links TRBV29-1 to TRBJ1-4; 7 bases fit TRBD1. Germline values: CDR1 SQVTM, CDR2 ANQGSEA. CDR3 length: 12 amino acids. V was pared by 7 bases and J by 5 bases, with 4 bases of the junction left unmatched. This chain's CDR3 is CSGGGANEKLFF. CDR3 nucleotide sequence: TGCAGCGGAGGGGGCGCGAATGAAAAACTGTTTTTT.

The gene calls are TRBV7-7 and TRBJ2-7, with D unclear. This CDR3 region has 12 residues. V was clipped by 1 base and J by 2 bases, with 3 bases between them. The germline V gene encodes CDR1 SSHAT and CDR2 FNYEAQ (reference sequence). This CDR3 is CASSLDTYEQYF. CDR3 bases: TGTGCCAGCAGCTTAGACACCTACGAGCAGTACTTC.

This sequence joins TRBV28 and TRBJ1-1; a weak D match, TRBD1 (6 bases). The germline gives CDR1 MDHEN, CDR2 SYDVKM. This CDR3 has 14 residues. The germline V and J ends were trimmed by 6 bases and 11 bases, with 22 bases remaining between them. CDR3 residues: CASSYPWDKRNAFF. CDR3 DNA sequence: TGTGCCAGCAGCTACCCCTGGGACAAGCGGAATGCTTTCTTT.

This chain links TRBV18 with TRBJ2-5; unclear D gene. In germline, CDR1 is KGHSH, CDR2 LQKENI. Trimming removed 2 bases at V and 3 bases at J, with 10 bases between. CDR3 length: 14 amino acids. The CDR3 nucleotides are TGTGCCAGCTCACCAGGCACAGAAGAAGAGACCCAGTACTTC. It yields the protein CASSPGTEEETQYF. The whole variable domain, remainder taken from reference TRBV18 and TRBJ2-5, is NAGVMQNPRHLVRRRGQEARLRCSPMKGHSHVYWYRQLPEEGLKFMVYLQKENIIDESGMPKERFSAEFPKEGPSILRIQQVVRGDSAAYFCASSPGTEEETQYFGPGTRLLVL.